This passage covers 17 T cell receptor beta chains from one sample sequenced in a study of beta chain features in type 1 diabetes. Reverse transcription of all isolated RNA meant that expressed TCRB transcripts were sequenced. Here immunoSEQ multiplex PCR was the method, and the copy in TCRdb shows in-frame clones only, minus some. There are about 250,000 clones in the sample; 13% to 15% occur only once, and around 0.03% lies in the top ten. Sample: naive CD4+ T cells from blood. These receptors came from a woman aged 40 to 49 in good health.

In its sample, this clone was seen a few times. The chain recombines TRBV5-4 with TRBJ2-2; the D is unclear. Germline CDR1 and CDR2: SGHNT and YYREEE (reference sequence). V lost 4 bases, J lost 4 bases, and 11 bases lay in between. CDR3 length: 14 amino acids. The CDR3 DNA is TGTGCCAGCAGCCCCCGGGTCCTCACCGGGGAGCTGTTTTTT. Residues: CASSPRVLTGELFF.

The chain employs TRBV7-2 and TRBJ1-1, with TRBD1 matching over 7 bases. V dropped 5 bases and J dropped 5; count of bases not matched to a gene: 5. Germline V CDR1 and CDR2: SGHTA, FQGNSA. This CDR3 region has 13 residues. This CDR3 is CASSTQQGTEAFF. In DNA form, the CDR3 reads TGTGCCAGCAGCACCCAACAGGGGACTGAAGCTTTCTTT. Full variable domain (rest looked up from reference TRBV7-2 and TRBJ1-1): GAGVSQSPSNKVTEKGKDVELRCDPISGHTALYWYRQSLGQGLEFLIYFQGNSAPDKSGLPSDRFSAERTGGSVSTLTIQRTQQEDSAVYLCASSTQQGTEAFFGQGTRLTVV.

The chain carries TRBV11-2 and TRBJ1-5; the D gene is possibly TRBD1 (5 bases). CDR1 and CDR2 (germline): SGHAT, FQNNGV. V shed 0 bases and J shed 7 bases, with 10 bases lying between them. The CDR3 length is 14 residues. CDR3 residues: CASSLDRVRQPQHF. In nucleotides, the CDR3 is TGTGCCAGCAGCTTAGACAGGGTCAGGCAGCCCCAGCATTTT. Full variable domain (remainder filled in from reference TRBV11-2 and TRBJ1-5): EAGVAQSPRYKIIEKRQSVAFWCNPISGHATLYWYQQILGQGPKLLIQFQNNGVVDDSQLPKDRFSAERLKGVDSTLKIQPAKLEDSAVYLCASSLDRVRQPQHFGDGTRLSIL.

This sequence joins TRBV9 and TRBJ1-1, with a tentative D call TRBD1 (5 bases). The V and J ends lost 0 bases and 3 bases respectively, with 9 bases between them. This CDR3 has 14 amino acids. Germline values: CDR1 SGDLS, CDR2 YYNGEE. In nucleotides, the CDR3 is TGTGCCAGCAGCGTAGCTGGAGGGGACACTGAAGCTTTCTTT. This gives the protein CASSVAGGDTEAFF.

J is TRBJ1-2 and V is TRBV7-2; 9 nucleotides align to TRBD1. CDR3 length: 15 amino acids. Germline CDR1 SGHTA, CDR2 FQGNSA. The junction had 5 bases not matched to a gene; V was cut back by 6 bases and J by 0 bases. DNA of the CDR3: TGTGCCAGCAGTCGACAGGGGGGAGCTAACTATGGCTACACCTTC. Translated, it gives CASSRQGGANYGYTF.

This clone has just a few counts. The CDR3 coding sequence is TGCGCCAGCAACGGGCGCCTAGCGGGGACCTACAATGAGCAGTTCTTC. Its protein is CASNGRLAGTYNEQFF. The chain is built from TRBV5-1 and TRBJ2-1; 9 bases align to TRBD2. CDR3 length: 16 residues. Germline CDR1 SGHRS, CDR2 YFSETQ. The V and J ends lost 6 bases and 2 bases, in that order; junction bases with no gene match: 9.

This chain connects TRBV18 to TRBJ1-1; unclear D gene. With 3 bases removed from V and 0 bases from J, the gap between germline ends came to 14 bases. Germline CDR1 and CDR2: KGHSH and LQKENI. The CDR3 has 16 residues. The CDR3 DNA reads as TGTGCCAGCTCACCCCTGGAGGGTGGGGTGAACACTGAAGCTTTCTTT. Encoded protein: CASSPLEGGVNTEAFF.

V gene TRBV11-2 combines with J gene TRBJ1-2; D might be TRBD1 (6 bases). The CDR3 is 12 amino acids. The germline CDR1 and CDR2 sequences are SGHAT and FQNNGV. Trimming shortened V by 4 bases and J by 8 bases, and 11 bases separated the two germline ends. The CDR3 protein is CASSSGTYGYTF. DNA of the CDR3: TGTGCCAGCAGCTCAGGGACATACGGCTACACCTTC.

This clone was counted a few times. The chain recombines TRBV29-1 with TRBJ1-1, with a tentative D call TRBD1 (6 bases). The germline V gene encodes CDR1 SQVTM and CDR2 ANQGSEA. The CDR3 runs to 11 residues. V was trimmed by 8 bases and J by 5 bases, leaving 12 bases between them. The CDR3 DNA follows: TGCAGCTTTAGAGGGGGAACTGAAGCTTTCTTT. Encoded protein: CSFRGGTEAFF. The full variable domain, its missing parts supplied by reference TRBV29-1 and TRBJ1-1, is SAVISQKPSRDICQRGTSLTIQCQVDSQVTMMFWYRQQPGQSLTLIATANQGSEATYESGFVIDKFPISRPNLTFSTLTVSNMSPEDSSIYLCSFRGGTEAFFGQGTRLTVV.

This clone has a handful of counts. The V call is TRBV6-1, the J call TRBJ2-7; D is ambiguous. This CDR3 is 11 amino acids long. The V gene's germline CDR1 is MNHNS and CDR2 SASEGT. Trimming stripped 10 bases from V and 0 bases from J, with 7 bases between. The CDR3 DNA sequence: TGTGCCACCCGCAGCTCCTACGAGCAGTACTTC. It specifies CATRSSYEQYF.

The V gene is TRBV18, the J gene TRBJ1-1, with D possibly matching TRBD1 (5 bases). V gave up 2 bases and J gave up 1 base, with 11 bases separating them. Germline V gene sequence: CDR1 KGHSH, CDR2 LQKENI. The length of the CDR3 is 15 residues. The CDR3 DNA sequence: TGTGCCAGCTCACCAGGGGGAGCGGGGAACACTGAAGCTTTCTTT. It translates to CASSPGGAGNTEAFF.

In its sample, this clone was seen a few times. This chain uses TRBV15 with TRBJ1-4; the match to TRBD1 covers 10 bases. Germline V lookup: CDR1 LNHNV, CDR2 YYDKDF (reference sequence). This CDR3 contains 17 residues. V dropped 1 base and J dropped 8; count of bases not matched to a gene: 10. The CDR3 protein is CATSRAPLDRGREKLFF. The CDR3 nucleotides read TGTGCCACCAGCAGAGCCCCCCTGGACAGGGGGAGGGAAAAACTGTTTTTT.

The chain carries TRBV6-6 and TRBJ1-6; 8 bases are shared with TRBD1. The germline V gene has CDR1 MNHNY and CDR2 SVGAGI (reference sequence). The CDR3 loop spans 14 amino acids. V shed 6 bases and J 13 bases; nucleotides not matched to a gene: 11. In DNA form, the CDR3 reads TGTGCCAGCAGGCCGGACAGGGAGGTCTGGCCCCTCCACTTT. Encoded protein: CASRPDREVWPLHF.

The table lists this clone with a few counts. This sequence joins TRBV18 and TRBJ1-6, with D possibly TRBD1 on 6 matching bases. The V end lost 2 bases, the J end lost 8 bases, and 13 bases lay between the germline ends. The CDR3 sequence is 15 residues long. Per the germline V gene, CDR1 is KGHSH and CDR2 is LQKENI. CDR3 in amino acids: CASSPKQGSDSPLHF. The CDR3 coding sequence is TGTGCCAGCTCACCAAAACAGGGCAGTGATTCACCCCTCCACTTT.

This sequence joins TRBV5-1 and TRBJ2-5; no reliable D call. The germline V gene encodes CDR1 SGHRS and CDR2 YFSETQ. V was clipped by 7 bases and J by 1 base, with 11 bases between them. The CDR3 runs to 13 residues. CDR3 loop: CASRPYSQETQYF. The CDR3 DNA sequence: TGCGCCAGCCGCCCTTACAGCCAAGAGACCCAGTACTTC.

This clone turned up a few times. V gene TRBV2 combines with J gene TRBJ1-5, with 9 bases lining up with TRBD1. V trimming: 8 bases; J trimming: 6 bases; junction bases outside the gene matches: 8. CDR1 is SNHLY and CDR2 is FYNNEI in the germline V gene. CDR3 length equals 14 residues. CDR3 in amino acids: CASDTGQGPQPQHF. The DNA for the CDR3 is TGTGCCAGCGACACGGGACAGGGACCTCAGCCCCAGCATTTT.

The sample holds a few counts of this clone. The genes are TRBV10-3 and TRBJ1-1; D ambiguous. The length of the CDR3 is 13 residues. V lost 0 bases and J 4 bases, leaving 6 bases between the germline ends. CDR1 and CDR2 (germline): ENHRY, SYGVKD. As DNA, the CDR3 is TGTGCCATCAGTGAGTCGGCTAGCACTGAAGCTTTCTTT. Encoded protein: CAISESASTEAFF.